The sequence of this TCR beta chain was determined in a study of blood T cell repertoires in COVID-19. Across the study: COVID-19 samples from acute and convalescent phases originated in the United States, Italy and Spain. PBMCs, B-cell-depleted T cells, or T cells provided the cDNA or gDNA that made up the material.

Trimming pared 2 bases from V and 5 bases from J, leaving 10 bases between. Germline values: CDR1 SEHNR, CDR2 FQNEAQ (reference sequence). The CDR3 totals 14 residues. Seattle researchers signed up patients amid active infection and tracked them longitudinally. Clones were sequenced by immunoSEQ multiplex PCR, and TCRdb holds only the in-frame ones, with some missing. The table includes some 200,000 clones, 81% detected once. The TCR sequence derives from a woman of 80 years or more with COVID-19, enrolled during active disease. The chain joins TRBV7-9 to TRBJ2-1; tentative D call: TRBD2 (6 bases). Sequencing input: peripheral blood. The CDR3 loop is CASSLSLANNEQFF. CDR3 nucleotide sequence: TGTGCCAGCAGCTTAAGCCTAGCGAACAATGAGCAGTTCTTC. The full variable domain, its missing parts supplied by reference TRBV7-9 and TRBJ2-1, is DTGVSQNPRHKITKRGQNVTFRCDPISEHNRLYWYRQTLGQGPEFLTYFQNEAQLEKSRLLSDRFSAERPKGSFSTLEIQRTEQGDSAMYLCASSLSLANNEQFFGPGTRLTVL.